This T cell receptor (beta chain) was sequenced during a study of blood T cell repertoires in COVID-19. Overall study: COVID-19 samples, acute and convalescent, were from the United States, Italy and Spain. Sources were T cells, B-cell-depleted T cells, or PBMCs; the material itself was cDNA or gDNA.

The authors' processing: Cell counts per sample came from amplifying reference gene primers. Only in-frame clones appear in the TCRdb table, and some are missing; sequencing was by immunoSEQ multiplex PCR. V and J calls and clone size are those listed in that table; D and trimming were worked out from the DNA. The sample has about 140,000 clones; around 86% are singletons. Sequenced sample: peripheral blood. This receptor was taken from a human donor in a cohort sampled during active COVID-19.

The CDR3 nucleotides read TGTGCCAGCAGGCGGGACCAAGAGACCCAGTACTTC. Translated: CASRRDQETQYF. The chain links TRBV5-4 to TRBJ2-5, with D possibly TRBD2 on 5 matching bases. Germline V CDR1 and CDR2: SGHNT, YYREEE (reference sequence). Trimming left V 5 bases short and J 0 bases short, with 5 bases between. This CDR3 spans 12 amino acids.